The present TCR beta chain was sequenced within a study of T cells in localized non-small cell lung cancer. General study findings and limits: A median about 62 of the top 100 tumor clones appeared in adjacent lung. Clonality of T cells reached its maximum in uninvolved adjacent lung, surpassing tumor.

Notes on this clone: The antigen is undetermined.

Data came from immunoSEQ multiplex PCR; TCRdb stores just in-frame clones and leaves some out. The sample comprises roughly 30,000 clones, 88% of which are singletons, and 10% to 15% rests with the top ten. CDR1 and CDR2 (germline): SGHVS, FQNEAQ. The CDR3 is 16 amino acids. Between the trimmed V and J ends, which lost 2 bases and 9 bases, there was a span of 21 bases. This receptor was taken from a female donor over 55 with stage III squamous cell lung carcinoma. The chain couples TRBV7-8 to TRBJ2-3; weak D call: TRBD2 (5 bases). The sequences come from peripheral blood, collected before any cancer treatment. CDR3 region: CASSLSGRAAGYTQYF. In DNA, the CDR3 is TGTGCCAGCAGCTTAAGTGGAAGGGCGGCGGGCTACACGCAGTATTTT.